The clone carrying this T cell receptor beta chain was seen a single time. Its antigen is currently unknown. The source of the sample is a study of cytomegalovirus exposure and HLA in healthy donors. Turning to the study itself: In a later analysis, it was reported that the 90 to 150 validation repertoires had been produced on the same platform as the roughly 700 repertoires belonging to the first cohort. Study-level findings and limits: In vitro work confirmed that a few CMV-associated chains recognize CMV antigens.

Per germline, CDR1 MGHRA and CDR2 YSYEKL. This CDR3 spans 17 amino acids. V lost 4 bases to trimming and J lost 1 base; unmatched junction nucleotides: 7. The data were produced by immunoSEQ multiplex PCR, yet TCRdb's version contains in-frame clones alone and is incomplete. Here the sample spans about 97,000 clones, about 95% being singletons. The chain joins TRBV4-1 to TRBJ2-3; the match to TRBD2 covers 11 bases. The TCR was taken from a woman aged 18-29 years in good health and CMV-seronegative. Sequencing was performed on PBMCs. The CDR3 coding sequence is TGCGCCAGCAGCCCCATAGCGGGAGGGCCCGGCACAGATACGCAGTATTTT. Translation gives CASSPIAGGPGTDTQYF.